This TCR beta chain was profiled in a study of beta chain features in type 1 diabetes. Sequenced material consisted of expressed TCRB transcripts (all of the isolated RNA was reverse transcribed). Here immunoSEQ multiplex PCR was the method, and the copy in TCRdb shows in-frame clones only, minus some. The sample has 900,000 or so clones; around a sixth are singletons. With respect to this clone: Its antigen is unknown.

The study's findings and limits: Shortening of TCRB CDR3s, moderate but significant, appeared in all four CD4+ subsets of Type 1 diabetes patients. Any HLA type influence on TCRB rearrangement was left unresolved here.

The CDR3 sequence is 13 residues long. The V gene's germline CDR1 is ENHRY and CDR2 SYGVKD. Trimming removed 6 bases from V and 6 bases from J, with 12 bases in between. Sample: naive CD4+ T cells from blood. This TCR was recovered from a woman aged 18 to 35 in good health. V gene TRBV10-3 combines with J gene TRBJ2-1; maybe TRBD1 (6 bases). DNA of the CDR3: TGTGCCATCAGACGGGACATTCCCAATGAGCAGTTCTTC. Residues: CAIRRDIPNEQFF.